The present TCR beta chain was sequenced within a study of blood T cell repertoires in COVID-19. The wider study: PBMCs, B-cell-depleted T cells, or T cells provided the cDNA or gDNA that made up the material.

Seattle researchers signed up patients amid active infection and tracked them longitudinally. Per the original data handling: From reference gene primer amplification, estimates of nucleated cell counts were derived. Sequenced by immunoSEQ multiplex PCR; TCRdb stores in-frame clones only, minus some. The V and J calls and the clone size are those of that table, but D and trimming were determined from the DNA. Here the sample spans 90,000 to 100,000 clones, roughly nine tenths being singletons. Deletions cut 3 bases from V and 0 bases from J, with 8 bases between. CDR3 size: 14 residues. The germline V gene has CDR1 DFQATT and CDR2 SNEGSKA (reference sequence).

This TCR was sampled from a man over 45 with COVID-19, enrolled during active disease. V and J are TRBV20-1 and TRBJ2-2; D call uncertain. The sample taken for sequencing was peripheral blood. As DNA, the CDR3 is TGCAGTGCTAGTCTCGGAGCGAACACCGGGGAGCTGTTTTTT. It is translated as CSASLGANTGELFF.